Sequencing of this TCR beta chain was carried out in a study of metastatic and nonmetastatic thyroid tumors. Germline V gene data show CDR1 as SGHTA and CDR2 as FQGNSA. V lost 10 bases and J 3 bases, leaving 11 bases between the germline ends. The CDR3 runs 12 residues. TCRdb called clones again from the PCR reads with MiXCR. Seen here are roughly 20,000 clones, about 30% observed once, and the top ten hold around 5.8%. No treatment had been given to any patient before thyroid surgery. This clone was recorded at least ten times. This sequence joins TRBV7-2 and TRBJ2-3; no clear D gene. The source of this sequence is a female donor with papillary thyroid cancer or a benign thyroid nodule (not recorded which). Some clones in this sample may be carry-over from other donors' samples. Sequences were obtained from blood. The CDR3 is CATTPGTDTQYF. Written as DNA, the CDR3 is TGTGCCACCACCCCAGGAACAGATACGCAGTATTTT.